The source of this TCR beta chain is a study of Ad26.COV2.S vaccination and SARS-CoV-2 variants (dated by TCRdb to 2020 to 2023). For the wider study: Vaccine-arm donors came from COV1001, a multicentre, randomized, double-blind, placebo-controlled phase I-IIa trial of Ad26.COV2.S in healthy adults. Sequencing of the TCRbeta repertoire served to evaluate the specificity and breadth of SARS-CoV-2-reactive T cell receptors following Ad26.COV2.S vaccination. Participants in the trial were split at random into five groups of five each, receiving low-dose or high-dose Ad26.COV2.S once or twice, or else placebo on both occasions. Ad26.COV2.S was given intramuscularly at 5x10^10 or 1x10^11 viral particles, as a single shot or as two shots 56 days apart. The TCR-sequenced set comprised around 30 samples: about 19 Ad26.COV2.S vaccine recipients, 5 placebo recipients and 8 SARS-CoV-2 convalescent individuals. Investigators remained blinded to trial group allocation during experiments and outcome assessment.

Reading the germline V gene gives CDR1 SNHLY and CDR2 FYNNEI. Taken from cysteine to phenylalanine, the CDR3 has 16 residues. The sequence is cut down to CDR3 DNA, 48 bases in frame from base 1. Trimming at the junction amounts to 0 bases on V and 6 bases on J, and the germline ends lie 14 bases apart. The treatment or condition label corresponds to: some 19 received Ad26.COV2.S at low or high dose, single or two shots; about 5 received placebo; per-sample allocation not given. Repertoires of vaccine and placebo recipients were sequenced from samples taken on day 63 after the first injection. In Cohort 1b, roughly 26 adults aged 18-55 years were enrolled at a single site in Boston, USA, between 29 July and 7 August 2020. Ad26.COV2.S was a replication-incompetent adenovirus type 26 vector expressing a prefusion-stabilized SARS-CoV-2 spike protein from the original Wuhan strain. Summary of the overall study and its limitations: Comparing responses between vaccine doses or regimens was not something the study was powered to do. Higher spike-specific TCR breadth was observed in Ad26.COV2.S recipients than in placebo recipients (P = 0.0014). According to the authors, total T cell responses may have been underestimated by the TCR breadth and depth analyses. Substantial breadth of spike-specific CD8+ and CD4+ T cell responses was reported after vaccination. Vaccine and placebo recipients had similar non-spike TCR breadth, a finding consistent with the vaccine containing only spike.

On this clone: The antigen this receptor binds is unknown. No quality values exist for individual bases; no much larger clone is one base distant.

The immunoSEQ Assay was the method used to sequence TCRbeta CDR3 regions. After extraction, genomic DNA underwent amplification by bias-controlled multiplex PCR, followed by high-throughput sequencing. In the authors' own workflow: To quantify the absolute abundance of every unique TCRbeta CDR3 region, sequences were collapsed and filtered. Usable DNA was measured by amplifying reference genes present in all nucleated cells, and TCRbeta template counts were normalized to that usable DNA to estimate T cell fraction. Repertoire TCRs were annotated as SARS-CoV-2-specific by exact matching of V gene, CDR3 amino acid sequence and J gene to a known reactive TCR set. MIRA supplied the reference SARS-CoV-2 TCR set, which was filtered for enrichment in COVID-19-positive ImmuneCODE repertoires so that public or cross-reactive TCRs were removed. Using the MIRA antigens, annotated TCRs were further analysed by specific ORF or by position within an ORF. Depth was the summed frequency of annotated unique rearrangements, while breadth was defined as annotated unique rearrangements over total unique productive rearrangements. Group comparisons of TCR breadth used two-sided Wilcoxon rank-sum tests. TCRdb took over this immuneACCESS table, retaining in-frame rearrangements with V and J assigned. Such tables are incomplete; in checked studies, under half of the missing clones stem from an unresolved V gene, and the remainder is unexplained. D and trimming come from the DNA, and the V and J calls and clone size come from that table. The sample profile shows a few hundred thousand clones; around 90% of them were found once. The ten most abundant clones make up around 4.5% of the sample.

The sample here was peripheral blood, taken in a trial of Ad26.COV2.S vaccine versus placebo. The chain uses TRBV2 and TRBJ2-2; the D gene cannot be named for sure. The TCR originated in a person between 18 and 59 years old who received the Ad26.COV2.S COVID-19 vaccine or a placebo. The DNA reads TGTGCCAGCAGTGAAGCGGGAAGGATAGTTGCCGGGGAGCTGTTTTTT. This encodes CASSEAGRIVAGELFF.